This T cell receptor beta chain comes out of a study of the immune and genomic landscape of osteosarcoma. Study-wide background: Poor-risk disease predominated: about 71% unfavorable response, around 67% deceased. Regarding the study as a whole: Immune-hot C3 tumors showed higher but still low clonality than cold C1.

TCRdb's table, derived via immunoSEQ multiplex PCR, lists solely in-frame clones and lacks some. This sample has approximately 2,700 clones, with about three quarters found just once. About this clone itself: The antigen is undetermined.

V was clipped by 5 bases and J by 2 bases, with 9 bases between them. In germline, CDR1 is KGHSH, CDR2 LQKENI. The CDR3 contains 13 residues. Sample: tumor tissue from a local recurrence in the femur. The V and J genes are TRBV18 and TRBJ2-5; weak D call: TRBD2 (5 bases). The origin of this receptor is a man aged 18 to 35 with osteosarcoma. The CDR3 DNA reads TGTGCCAGCTCAGGTACGGGGCAAGAGACCCAGTACTTC. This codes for CASSGTGQETQYF.